This T cell receptor beta chain was profiled in a study of radiotherapy plus CTLA-4 blockade in lung cancer. Study-wide points: Clones of tumor-derived TCRs expanded in blood after radiotherapy plus ipilimumab.

Clones were sequenced by immunoSEQ multiplex PCR, and TCRdb holds only the in-frame ones, with some missing. The sample records tens of thousands of clones, approximately 86% being singletons. The table lists this clone with a few counts. The antigen is not known. This TCR was recovered from a human donor with non-small cell lung cancer that progressed on radiotherapy plus ipilimumab. Sequenced material: peripheral blood, taken from a patient treated with radiotherapy plus ipilimumab.

This chain's CDR3 is CASSYSAGGDTQYF. DNA for the CDR3: TGTGCCAGCAGTTACTCTGCGGGGGGAGATACGCAGTATTTT. The chain links TRBV6-5 to TRBJ2-3, with 8 bases that match TRBD2. The CDR3 spans 14 residues. With V trimmed by 0 bases and J by 5 bases, 1 base remained unmatched. CDR1 and CDR2 from the germline V gene are MNHEY and SVGAGI.